Below, 29 T cell receptor beta chains from the same sample are listed, as sequenced in a study of T cell clones after liver transplantation. Repertoires were generated with immunoSEQ multiplex PCR, while TCRdb's copy carries only in-frame clones and drops some. In the table there are 72,000 or so clones, less than 85% of which are singletons. Material: CD4+ T cells from blood, obtained at the 22-month timepoint. These receptors were obtained from a human patient who received a liver transplant. Some of the T cells might come from the graft donor.

V is TRBV7-2 and J is TRBJ2-2, with D perhaps TRBD1 (5 bases). V shed 3 bases and J shed 6 bases, with 8 bases lying between them. Germline V gene lookup returns CDR1 SGHTA and CDR2 FQGNSA. The CDR3 covers 13 residues. The CDR3 coding sequence is TGTGCCAGCAGCTTCACAGGAGCCGGGGAGCTGTTTTTT. It translates to CASSFTGAGELFF.

The chain uses TRBV5-1 and TRBJ2-5, with TRBD2 identical over 10 bases. CDR1 SGHRS and CDR2 YFSETQ come from the germline V gene. The CDR3 is made up of 17 amino acids. The V segment lost 2 bases and the J segment 2 bases; nucleotides outside the gene matches: 9. This CDR3 reads CASSFILAGGSQETQYF. The CDR3 DNA sequence: TGCGCCAGCAGCTTTATATTAGCGGGGGGATCACAAGAGACCCAGTACTTC.

The chain recombines TRBV25-1 with TRBJ2-1, with a tentative D call TRBD1 (6 bases). V was trimmed by 8 bases and J by 5 bases, leaving 16 bases between them. CDR3 length: 14 residues. CDR1 and CDR2 from the germline V gene are MGHDK and SYGVNS. The CDR3 bases are TGTGCCAGCGCAGACCCGGGACAACACAATGAGCAGTTCTTC. It yields the protein CASADPGQHNEQFF.

This sequence joins TRBV7-2 and TRBJ1-2; the match to TRBD1 covers 11 bases. Trimming removed 5 bases from V and 7 bases from J; junction bases left unmatched: 9. CDR1 is SGHTA and CDR2 is FQGNSA in the germline V gene. CDR3 size: 15 residues. The CDR3 sequence: CASSPLPGTGGGYTF. For the CDR3, the DNA is TGTGCCAGCAGCCCACTGCCCGGGACAGGGGGTGGCTACACCTTC.

The V gene is TRBV7-6, the J gene TRBJ2-5; D may be TRBD1 (5 bases). The V gene's germline CDR1 is SGHVS and CDR2 FNYEAQ. The CDR3 is made up of 15 amino acids. The germline V and J ends were trimmed by 0 bases and 5 bases, with 13 bases remaining between them. The CDR3 DNA sequence: TGTGCCAGCAGCTTAGCGTTTCAGGGTTTTGAGACCCAGTACTTC. Translation gives CASSLAFQGFETQYF.

The chain has TRBV5-1 and TRBJ1-1, with TRBD1 matching 8 bases. Losses at the gene ends were 4 bases for V and 0 bases for J; bases not matched to a gene: 2. CDR3 size: 14 residues. Germline V gene data show CDR1 as SGHRS and CDR2 as YFSETQ. CDR3: CASSPDRVNTEAFF. The CDR3 DNA is TGCGCCAGCAGCCCGGACAGGGTGAACACTGAAGCTTTCTTT.

CDR3: CSVVRSFLAKNIQYF. The DNA for the CDR3 is TGCAGCGTTGTTCGCAGTTTCTTGGCCAAAAACATTCAGTACTTC. This chain joins TRBV29-1 and TRBJ2-4; D gene uncertain. The CDR3 is 15 residues long. Per germline, CDR1 SQVTM and CDR2 ANQGSEA. V gave up 4 bases and J gave up 1 base, with 14 bases separating them.

This chain links TRBV7-9 with TRBJ1-2, with TRBD1 as a possible D gene (5 bases). Trimming took off 5 bases at V and 0 bases at J, with 10 bases between the two ends. Germline CDR1 SEHNR, CDR2 FQNEAQ (reference sequence). CDR3 length equals 14 residues. The CDR3 here is CASSPGRSNYGYTF. The CDR3 DNA reads TGTGCCAGCAGCCCAGGGAGGTCTAACTATGGCTACACCTTC.

The rearrangement joins TRBV13 to TRBJ2-3, with D possibly matching TRBD2 (5 bases). Per the germline V gene, CDR1 is PRHDT and CDR2 is FYEKMQ (reference sequence). Between the trimmed V and J ends, which lost 5 bases and 3 bases, there was a span of 9 bases. The CDR3 consists of 13 residues. CDR3 protein: CASSRSGTDTQYF. The CDR3 region has the DNA TGTGCCAGCAGCCGGTCGGGGACAGATACGCAGTATTTT.

The chain has TRBV10-3 and TRBJ1-5; TRBD1 might be the D (5 bases). This CDR3 contains 14 residues. Germline V gives CDR1 ENHRY, CDR2 SYGVKD. The V end was cut by 10 bases, the J end by 5 bases, with 18 bases between. The DNA of the CDR3 is TGTGCCACCACCGACAGAACGGGGGATCAGCCCCAGCATTTT. Protein: CATTDRTGDQPQHF.

CDR3 bases: TGTGCCAGCAGCTTAGTCACAGGGGGTGGCTACACCTTC. Translating gives CASSLVTGGGYTF. V gene TRBV7-2 combines with J gene TRBJ1-2, with 8 bases aligning to TRBD1. The CDR3 contains 13 residues. The ends lost 1 base at V and 7 bases at J; junction bases unmatched: 2. Germline V gene data show CDR1 as SGHTA and CDR2 as FQGNSA.

The chain employs TRBV19 and TRBJ2-5; tentatively, D is TRBD1 or TRBD2 (6 bases each). The germline V gene has CDR1 LNHDA and CDR2 SQIVND (reference sequence). V shed 3 bases and J shed 4 bases, with 15 bases lying between them. CDR3 length: 15 amino acids. CDR3 sequence: CASSIFDGGGETQYF. As DNA, the CDR3 is TGTGCCAGTAGTATTTTTGACGGGGGCGGAGAGACCCAGTACTTC.

This chain links TRBV29-1 with TRBJ2-7, with D maybe TRBD1 (6 bases). Germline V gene sequence: CDR1 SQVTM, CDR2 ANQGSEA. The CDR3 runs 13 residues. Trimming left V 6 bases short and J 7 bases short, with 19 bases between. CDR3 residues: CSVGRDTFGEQYF. The CDR3 DNA reads TGCAGCGTAGGCCGGGACACCTTTGGGGAGCAGTACTTC.

The chain uses TRBV5-1 and TRBJ1-1, with TRBD1 as a possible D gene (5 bases). Germline CDR1 reads SGHRS; CDR2 reads YFSETQ. Trimming removed 1 base at V and 1 base at J, with 14 bases between. CDR3 size: 16 residues. CDR3 bases: TGCGCCAGCAGCTTGTACCGGGGGGAGGCGAACACTGAAGCTTTCTTT. Encoded protein: CASSLYRGEANTEAFF. The complete variable domain, with remaining parts taken from reference TRBV5-1 and TRBJ1-1, reads KAGVTQTPRYLIKTRGQQVTLSCSPISGHRSVSWYQQTPGQGLQFLFEYFSETQRNKGNFPGRFSGRQFSNSRSEMNVSTLELGDSALYLCASSLYRGEANTEAFFGQGTRLTVV.

The chain links TRBV19 to TRBJ1-1; no clear D gene. This CDR3 spans 13 amino acids. Germline CDR1 is LNHDA and CDR2 is SQIVND (reference sequence). Trimming removed 6 bases at V and 6 bases at J, with 14 bases between. The CDR3 DNA reads TGTGCCAGTAGACTAACCCGGGTGGCTGAAGCTTTCTTT. It translates to CASRLTRVAEAFF.

This sequence joins TRBV18 and TRBJ1-5, with D unclear. CDR1 is KGHSH and CDR2 is LQKENI in the germline V gene. The CDR3 totals 13 residues. V lost 5 bases, J lost 8 bases, and 13 bases lay in between. The CDR3 here is CASSSGITEPQHF. As DNA, the CDR3 is TGTGCCAGCTCATCGGGGATAACGGAGCCCCAGCATTTT.

This rearrangement joins TRBV20-1 to TRBJ2-2; no clear D. The CDR3 has 11 residues. In germline, CDR1 is DFQATT, CDR2 SNEGSKA (reference sequence). Between the trimmed V and J ends, which lost 2 bases and 8 bases, there was a span of 6 bases. The CDR3 loop reads CSARTSGELFF. The DNA of the CDR3 is TGCAGTGCTAGAACGTCGGGGGAGCTGTTTTTT.

V gene TRBV5-5 combines with J gene TRBJ2-7, with 10 nucleotides matching TRBD1. Looked up from germline, CDR1 is SGHKS and CDR2 is YYEKEE (reference sequence). The CDR3 loop spans 14 amino acids. The J segment lost 4 bases and the V segment lost 7 bases, leaving 8 bases of the junction unmatched. The CDR3 reads CASGQPGQGYEQYF. The CDR3 nucleotides are TGTGCCAGCGGACAACCGGGACAGGGGTACGAGCAGTACTTC.

The V call is TRBV25-1, the J call TRBJ1-4; D possibly corresponds to TRBD1 (6 bases). CDR1 is MGHDK, CDR2 SYGVNS, per germline. The CDR3 contains 13 residues. V was shortened by 6 bases and J by 6 bases, with 11 bases between the two germline ends. CDR3 coding DNA: TGTGCCAGCAGACAGGGTACACATGAAAAACTGTTTTTT. It specifies CASRQGTHEKLFF.

The chain uses TRBV4-2 and TRBJ2-7, with TRBD1 matching 12 bases. The CDR3 is 16 residues long. Germline values: CDR1 LGHNA, CDR2 YNFKEQ. Trimming removed 3 bases from V and 4 bases from J; junction bases left unmatched: 7. The CDR3 DNA reads TGTGCCAGCAGCCAGGCTCAGGGACAGGGGGCTTACGAGCAGTACTTC. Amino acid sequence: CASSQAQGQGAYEQYF.

A remark on this clone: Other DNA sequences of this sample code for an identical CDR3. This chain links TRBV27 with TRBJ1-6; tentative D call: TRBD1 (5 bases). CDR3 length equals 15 residues. CDR1 MNHEY and CDR2 SMNVEV come from the germline V gene (reference sequence). The CDR3 DNA reads TGTGCTAAAGGGGCACCCAGCTCCTATAATTCACCCCTCCACTTT. Translating gives CAKGAPSSYNSPLHF.

The chain has TRBV5-1 and TRBJ2-1; 9 positions agree with TRBD1. J lost 9 bases, V lost 1 base, and 8 bases had no gene match. The CDR3 contains 15 residues. Per the germline V gene, CDR1 is SGHRS and CDR2 is YFSETQ. As DNA, the CDR3 is TGCGCCAGCAGCTTGACTGGGACAGGGCGAGGTGAGCAGTTCTTC. It specifies CASSLTGTGRGEQFF.

The CDR3: CASSQDRGGETQYF. DNA for the CDR3: TGTGCCAGCAGCCAAGATCGAGGGGGAGAGACCCAGTACTTC. The gene calls are TRBV4-2 and TRBJ2-5, with TRBD1 as a possible D gene (6 bases). V was clipped by 0 bases and J by 4 bases, with 9 bases between them. The germline V gene has CDR1 LGHNA and CDR2 YNFKEQ. The CDR3 covers 14 residues.

J is TRBJ1-1 and V is TRBV2; tentatively, D is TRBD1 (6 bases). This CDR3 has 14 amino acids. The germline V and J ends were trimmed by 1 base and 4 bases, with 10 bases remaining between them. Per germline, CDR1 SNHLY and CDR2 FYNNEI. CDR3 residues: CASSEGQGITEAFF. CDR3 nucleotides: TGTGCCAGCAGTGAAGGCCAGGGGATCACTGAAGCTTTCTTT.

The chain links TRBV5-6 to TRBJ2-2, with D perhaps given as TRBD1 or TRBD2 (5 bases each). The CDR3 sequence is 15 residues long. The V end was cut by 4 bases, the J end by 8 bases, with 18 bases between. Germline loops: CDR1 SGHDT, CDR2 YYEEEE. CDR3 protein: CASSAGTPKYGELFF. The CDR3 bases are TGTGCCAGCAGCGCCGGGACCCCAAAGTATGGGGAGCTGTTTTTT.

This rearrangement joins TRBV2 to TRBJ1-1; D call uncertain. Trimming cost V 6 bases and J 6 bases, with 11 bases left between them. Germline loops: CDR1 SNHLY, CDR2 FYNNEI. The CDR3 extends over 12 amino acids. The CDR3 loop reads CASSRPPAEAFF. The CDR3 region has the DNA TGTGCCAGCAGCCGCCCCCCCGCTGAAGCTTTCTTT.

The rearrangement links TRBV18 to TRBJ1-1, with D hard to call. The germline V gene has CDR1 KGHSH and CDR2 LQKENI. This CDR3 contains 13 residues. V gave up 6 bases and J gave up 5 bases, with 13 bases separating them. The CDR3 DNA is TGTGCCAGCTCCCCCCGCGGGAGGACTGAAGCTTTCTTT. Translated: CASSPRGRTEAFF.

The chain has TRBV9 and TRBJ2-3; weak D call: TRBD2 (5 bases). The germline gives CDR1 SGDLS, CDR2 YYNGEE. With 4 bases removed from V and 4 bases from J, the gap between germline ends came to 13 bases. The CDR3 is 14 amino acids. The CDR3 nucleotides read TGTGCCAGCAGCCAACGGGGAGTCGCAGATACGCAGTATTTT. It yields the protein CASSQRGVADTQYF.

The rearrangement links TRBV5-6 to TRBJ2-7, with TRBD1 identical over 7 bases. Germline V gives CDR1 SGHDT, CDR2 YYEEEE. V shed 4 bases, J shed 2 bases, and the junction held 12 bases outside the gene matches. The CDR3 spans 16 residues. This CDR3 is CASSLIERQGAYEQYF. Written as DNA, the CDR3 is TGTGCCAGCAGCCTCATCGAAAGACAGGGAGCCTACGAGCAGTACTTC.